The T cell receptor (beta chain) under discussion was sequenced for a study of blood T cell repertoires in COVID-19. Study at large: Sites across the United States, Italy and Spain contributed samples from acute and convalescent COVID-19.

Authors' data handling: For nucleated cells, counts were estimated from reference gene primer amplification. This table comes from immunoSEQ multiplex PCR, and its TCRdb copy is limited to in-frame clones, with some not included. The DNA was the basis for D and trimming; V, J and clone size are from that table. The table shows more than 120,000 clones, with roughly 80% occurring only once. V gave up 4 bases and J gave up 1 base, with 11 bases separating them. CDR1 is SNHLY, CDR2 FYNNEI, per germline. There are 14 residues in the CDR3. The sequence was collected from a human donor in a cohort sampled during active COVID-19. V usage is TRBV2 and J usage is TRBJ2-7; D gene uncertain. Sequencing was carried out using peripheral blood. The CDR3 reads CASSAGSISYEQYV. The CDR3 nucleotides read TGTGCCAGCAGTGCCGGGTCGATTTCCTACGAGCAGTACGTC.